A selection of T cell receptor beta chains follows, all from one sample in a study of blood T cells in healthy people across ages. From the 5' RACE reads, TCRdb called clonotypes with MiXCR, one entry per CDR3 protein. Here the sample spans 850,000 to 1,000,000 distinct CDR3 sequences, roughly 51% being singletons. Sequencing was performed on blood. The receptor set was obtained from a woman aged 55-69 years in good health. The CDR3 runs from the conserved cysteine through the conserved F or W. The D gene is left open where the match is weak. Clone size is not always given. Where it is, it says once, few, many or a class for expanded clones.

J: TRBJ1-2; D: TRBD1; size: few; V: TRBV12-3/TRBV12-4; CDR3: CASRRGGVGGYTF; DNA: TGTGCCAGCAGACGAGGGGGCGTGGGTGGCTACACCTTC
J: TRBJ2-1; D: TRBD1; size: few; V: TRBV6-5; CDR3: CASSSTGGRGNEQFF; DNA: TGTGCCAGCAGTTCTACAGGGGGCCGGGGGAATGAGCAGTTCTTC
J: TRBJ2-2; D: TRBD2; size: .; V: TRBV30; CDR3: CAWSVASGGNTGELFF; DNA: TGTGCCTGGAGTGTAGCCAGCGGGGGGAACACCGGGGAGCTGTTTTTT
J: TRBJ1-4; D: .; size: .; V: TRBV7-2; CDR3: CASSEIAGAGEKLFF; DNA: TGTGCCAGCAGCGAAATCGCAGGGGCGGGTGAAAAACTGTTTTTT
J: TRBJ2-7; D: .; size: few; V: TRBV21-1; CDR3: CASSKGNNRDTRSSYEQYF; DNA: TGTGCCAGCAGCAAAGGCAACAATCGGGACACACGATCCTCCTACGAGCAGTACTTC
J: TRBJ2-5; D: TRBD2; size: .; V: TRBV2; CDR3: CASRAGTNNEQYF; DNA: TGTGCCAGCAGAGCCGGGACTAACAATGAGCAGTACTTC
J: TRBJ2-5; D: TRBD1; size: few; V: TRBV25-1; CDR3: CASSEPGTAKETQYF; DNA: TGTGCCAGCAGTGAACCCGGGACAGCAAAAGAGACCCAGTACTTC
J: TRBJ2-1; D: .; size: .; V: TRBV10-3; CDR3: CAISERGDNEQFF; DNA: TGTGCCATCAGTGAGCGCGGGGACAATGAGCAGTTCTTC
J: TRBJ2-1; D: .; size: .; V: TRBV20-1; CDR3: CSARVGSIDNEQFF; DNA: TGCAGTGCTAGGGTCGGGAGTATCGACAATGAGCAGTTCTTC
J: TRBJ2-3; D: .; size: .; V: TRBV7-9; CDR3: CASSDPIGEAGRRLATQYF; DNA: TGTGCCAGCAGCGACCCGATTGGCGAGGCAGGGAGGAGATTGGCTACGCAGTATTTT
J: TRBJ2-7; D: .; size: .; V: TRBV4-1; CDR3: CASSPPPRSSYEQYF; DNA: TGCGCCAGCAGCCCACCCCCCAGGAGCTCCTACGAGCAGTACTTC
J: TRBJ2-7; D: TRBD2; size: .; V: TRBV7-2; CDR3: CASNPSGGAYEQYF; DNA: TGTGCCAGCAACCCTTCGGGGGGGGCCTACGAGCAGTACTTC
J: TRBJ2-7; D: .; size: few; V: TRBV11-2; CDR3: CASGLSSYEQYF; DNA: TGTGCCAGCGGCCTAAGCTCCTACGAGCAGTACTTC
J: TRBJ1-2; D: .; size: .; V: TRBV29-1; CDR3: CSVPGGRGDGYTF; DNA: TGCAGCGTTCCCGGGGGGCGAGGGGATGGCTACACCTTC
J: TRBJ2-1; D: .; size: .; V: TRBV4-1; CDR3: CASSQPGPIVDNEQFF; DNA: TGCGCCAGCAGCCAACCGGGACCAATAGTCGACAATGAGCAGTTCTTC
J: TRBJ2-5; D: .; size: .; V: TRBV4-1; CDR3: CASSPRGQQYF; DNA: TGCGCCAGCAGCCCCCGGGGTCAGCAGTACTTC
J: TRBJ2-7; D: .; size: .; V: TRBV20-1; CDR3: CSASTPGRTYEQYF; DNA: TGCAGTGCTAGCACCCCCGGACGTACCTACGAGCAGTACTTC
J: TRBJ2-4; D: .; size: .; V: TRBV30; CDR3: CAWGDGAKNIQYF; DNA: TGTGCCTGGGGGGACGGTGCCAAAAACATTCAGTACTTC
J: TRBJ2-7; D: .; size: .; V: TRBV7-2; CDR3: CASSSRRGLSYEQYF; DNA: TGTGCCAGCAGCTCACGTAGGGGGTTGTCCTACGAGCAGTACTTC
J: TRBJ1-2; D: .; size: .; V: TRBV3-1; CDR3: CASSPTLFYGYTF; DNA: TGTGCCAGCAGTCCTACTCTGTTCTATGGCTACACCTTC
J: TRBJ2-1; D: .; size: .; V: TRBV5-1; CDR3: CASRRDPDNNEQFF; DNA: TGCGCCAGCCGGAGGGACCCAGATAACAATGAGCAGTTCTTC
J: TRBJ2-7; D: TRBD1; size: .; V: TRBV20-1; CDR3: CSARDRDGQGVSYEQYF; DNA: TGCAGTGCTAGAGATCGGGATGGACAGGGCGTCTCCTACGAGCAGTACTTC
J: TRBJ2-2; D: .; size: .; V: TRBV5-5; CDR3: CASSSATLNTGELFF; DNA: TGTGCCAGCAGCTCGGCGACACTGAACACCGGGGAGCTGTTTTTT
J: TRBJ1-6; D: .; size: .; V: TRBV4-2; CDR3: CASSQIDSPNSPLHF; DNA: TGTGCCAGCAGCCAAATTGATAGCCCGAATTCACCCCTCCACTTT
J: TRBJ2-5; D: TRBD2; size: .; V: TRBV28; CDR3: CASSPTSGWQETQYF; DNA: TGTGCCAGCAGTCCGACTAGCGGGTGGCAAGAGACCCAGTACTTC
J: TRBJ2-3; D: .; size: .; V: TRBV28; CDR3: CASSFLSGNTDTQYF; DNA: TGTGCCAGCAGTTTTCTCTCGGGGAACACAGATACGCAGTATTTT
J: TRBJ2-2; D: .; size: .; V: TRBV5-1; CDR3: CASSLGGEPGELFF; DNA: TGCGCCAGCAGCTTGGGGGGCGAACCCGGGGAGCTGTTTTTT
J: TRBJ2-7; D: .; size: once; V: TRBV6-5; CDR3: CASSYSLTERAYEQYF; DNA: TGTGCTAGCAGTTACTCTCTGACCGAGCGAGCCTACGAGCAGTACTTC
J: TRBJ2-1; D: TRBD2; size: .; V: TRBV28; CDR3: CASSPPTPGLAGRSSYNEQFF; DNA: TGTGCCAGCAGTCCACCAACCCCGGGACTAGCGGGACGTTCCTCCTACAATGAGCAGTTCTTC
J: TRBJ2-1; D: .; size: few; V: TRBV12-3/TRBV12-4; CDR3: CASSLTAPYEQFF; DNA: TGTGCCAGCAGTTTGACAGCTCCTTATGAGCAGTTCTTC
J: TRBJ2-4; D: .; size: .; V: TRBV15; CDR3: CATSRDREAKNIQYF; DNA: TGTGCCACCAGCAGAGACCGGGAAGCCAAAAACATTCAGTACTTC
J: TRBJ2-5; D: TRBD1; size: .; V: TRBV29-1; CDR3: CSVGLTGGSSYQYF; DNA: TGCAGCGTTGGATTGACAGGGGGGTCCTCGTACCAGTACTTC
J: TRBJ1-2; D: .; size: few; V: TRBV12-3/TRBV12-4; CDR3: CASSPGPGLGYGYTF; DNA: TGTGCCAGCAGTCCAGGCCCGGGGTTGGGCTATGGCTACACCTTC
J: TRBJ2-5; D: .; size: few; V: TRBV7-6; CDR3: CASKLGVGVIQETQYF; DNA: TGTGCCAGCAAGCTGGGAGTGGGAGTCATCCAAGAGACCCAGTACTTC
J: TRBJ2-1; D: .; size: .; V: TRBV7-9; CDR3: CASSSTGPYNEQFF; DNA: TGTGCCAGCAGCTCAACGGGACCTTACAATGAGCAGTTCTTC
J: TRBJ1-5; D: .; size: few; V: TRBV10-3; CDR3: CAISGSQGDQPQHF; DNA: TGTGCCATCAGTGGCTCACAGGGTGATCAGCCCCAGCATTTT
J: TRBJ2-7; D: .; size: few; V: TRBV5-1; CDR3: CASSDRSYEQYF; DNA: TGCGCCAGCAGCGACAGGTCCTACGAGCAGTACTTC
J: TRBJ2-5; D: .; size: .; V: TRBV20-1; CDR3: CSARDQAPGAETQYF; DNA: TGCAGTGCTAGAGATCAAGCCCCTGGGGCAGAGACCCAGTACTTC
J: TRBJ2-7; D: .; size: once; V: TRBV18; CDR3: CVSSPPAPSSYEQYF; DNA: TGTGTCAGCTCACCACCGGCGCCGAGCTCCTACGAGCAGTACTTC
J: TRBJ2-7; D: TRBD2; size: .; V: TRBV14; CDR3: CASLGLAGNEQYF; DNA: TGTGCCAGTCTCGGGCTAGCGGGGAATGAGCAGTACTTC
J: TRBJ2-5; D: .; size: .; V: TRBV24-1; CDR3: CATSGGSGQETQYF; DNA: TGTGCCACCAGTGGGGGTAGCGGACAAGAGACCCAGTACTTC
J: TRBJ2-5; D: .; size: few; V: TRBV7-2; CDR3: CASSLATRWMYF; DNA: TGTGCCAGCAGCTTAGCGACCCGGTGGATGTACTTC
J: TRBJ2-2; D: .; size: .; V: TRBV5-1; CDR3: CASRQTTNTGELFF; DNA: TGCGCCAGCCGCCAGACAACGAACACCGGGGAGCTGTTTTTT
J: TRBJ1-6; D: .; size: .; V: TRBV2; CDR3: CASSLGIRTSSYNSPLHF; DNA: TGTGCCAGCAGTTTGGGGATCCGCACCAGCTCCTATAATTCACCCCTCCACTTT
J: TRBJ2-3; D: .; size: few; V: TRBV10-3; CDR3: CASRGALWDTQYF; DNA: TGTGCCTCCCGAGGTGCGTTGTGGGATACGCAGTATTTT
J: TRBJ2-5; D: TRBD2; size: .; V: TRBV11-3; CDR3: CASSRNPGLAGGGQETQYF; DNA: TGTGCCAGCAGCCGTAATCCGGGACTAGCGGGGGGAGGCCAAGAGACCCAGTACTTC
J: TRBJ2-5; D: .; size: few; V: TRBV7-3; CDR3: CASSLYPQETQYF; DNA: TGTGCCAGCAGCTTATACCCTCAAGAGACCCAGTACTTC